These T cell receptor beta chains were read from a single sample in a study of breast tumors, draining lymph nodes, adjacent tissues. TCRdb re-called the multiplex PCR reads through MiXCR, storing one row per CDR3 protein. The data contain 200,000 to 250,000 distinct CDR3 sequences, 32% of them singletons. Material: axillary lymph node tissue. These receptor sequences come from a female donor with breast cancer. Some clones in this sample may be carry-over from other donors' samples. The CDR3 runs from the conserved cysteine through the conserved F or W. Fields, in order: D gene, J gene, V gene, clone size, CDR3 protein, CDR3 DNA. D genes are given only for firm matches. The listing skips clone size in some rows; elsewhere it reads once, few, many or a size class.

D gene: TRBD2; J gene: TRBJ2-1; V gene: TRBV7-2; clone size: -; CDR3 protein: CASSLGLAGYNEQLF; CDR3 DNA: TGTGCCAGCAGCTTAGGACTAGCGGGGTACAATGAGCAGCTCTTC
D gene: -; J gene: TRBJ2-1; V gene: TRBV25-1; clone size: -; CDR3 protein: CASSGHHSLLYNGQFF; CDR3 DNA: TGTGCCAGCAGTGGGCACCACAGCCTCTTATACAATGGGCAGTTCTTC
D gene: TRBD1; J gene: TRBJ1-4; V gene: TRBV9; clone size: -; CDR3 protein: CASSGEGQVGGTNEKLFF; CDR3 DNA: TGTGCCAGCAGCGGGGAGGGACAGGTGGGGGGAACTAATGAAAAACTGTTTTTT
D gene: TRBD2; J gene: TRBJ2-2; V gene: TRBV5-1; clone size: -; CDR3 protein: CASSLNLAGDGELFF; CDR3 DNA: TGCGCCAGCAGCCTGAACTTAGCGGGAGACGGGGAGCTGTTTTTT
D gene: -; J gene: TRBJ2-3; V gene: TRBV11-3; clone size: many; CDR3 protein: CASSLGSLTDTQYF; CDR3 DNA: TGTGCCAGCAGCTTAGGGTCCCTCACAGATACGCAGTATTTT
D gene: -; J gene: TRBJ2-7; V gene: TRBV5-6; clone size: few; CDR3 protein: CASSLDYEQHF; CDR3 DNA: TGTGCCAGCAGCTTGGACTACGAGCAGCACTTC
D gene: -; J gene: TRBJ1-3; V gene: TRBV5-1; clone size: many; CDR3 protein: CASSRDRGPGNTIYF; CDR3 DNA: TGCGCCAGCAGCCGCGACCGGGGGCCTGGAAACACCATATATTTT
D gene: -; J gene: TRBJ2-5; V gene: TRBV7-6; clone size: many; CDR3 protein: CASSLAPGPQETQYF; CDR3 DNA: TGTGCCAGCAGCTTAGCCCCCGGACCGCAAGAGACCCAGTACTTC
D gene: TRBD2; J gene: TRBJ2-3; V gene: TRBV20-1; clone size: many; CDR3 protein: CSAPRRTSGFGTDTQYF; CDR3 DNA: TGCAGTGCCCCCCGGAGGACTAGCGGCTTCGGGACAGATACGCAGTATTTT
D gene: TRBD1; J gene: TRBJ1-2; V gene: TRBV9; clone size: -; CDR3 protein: CASSVQGQGINYGYTF; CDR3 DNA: TGTGCCAGCAGCGTCCAGGGACAGGGTATCAACTATGGCTACACCTTC
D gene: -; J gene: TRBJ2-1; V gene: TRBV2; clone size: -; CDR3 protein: CASSAGDEQFF; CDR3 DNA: TGTGCCAGCAGTGCCGGGGATGAGCAGTTCTTC
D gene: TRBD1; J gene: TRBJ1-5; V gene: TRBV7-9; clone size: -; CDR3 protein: CASSNDRATQPQHF; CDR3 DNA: TGTGCCAGCAGCAATGACAGGGCGACTCAGCCCCAGCATTTT
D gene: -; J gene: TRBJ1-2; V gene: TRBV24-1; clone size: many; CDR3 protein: CATSVGLDRGYTF; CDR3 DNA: TGTGCCACCAGTGTAGGGTTGGATCGAGGCTACACCTTC
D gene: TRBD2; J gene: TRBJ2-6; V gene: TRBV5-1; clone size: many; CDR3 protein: CASSLRGLAGASSGANVLTF; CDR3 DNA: TGCGCCAGCAGCCTACGGGGACTAGCGGGAGCCTCCTCTGGGGCCAACGTCCTGACTTTC
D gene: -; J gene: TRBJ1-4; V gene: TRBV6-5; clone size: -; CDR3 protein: CASSYGGGLGGEKLFF; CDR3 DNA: TGTGCCAGCAGTTACGGGGGGGGGCTCGGCGGTGAAAAACTGTTTTTT
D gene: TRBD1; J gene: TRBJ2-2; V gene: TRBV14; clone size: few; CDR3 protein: CASSCTDRELYRGAVF; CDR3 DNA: TGTGCCAGCAGCTGTACGGACAGGGAGTTGTACCGGGGAGCTGTTTTT
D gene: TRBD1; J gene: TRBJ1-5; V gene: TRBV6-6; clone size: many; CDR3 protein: CASSPLDRGRNQPQHF; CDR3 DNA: TGTGCCAGCAGCCCCCTGGACAGGGGTCGGAATCAGCCCCAGCATTTT
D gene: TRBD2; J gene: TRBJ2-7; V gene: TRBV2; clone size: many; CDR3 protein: CASSEALPSGSGDSYEQYF; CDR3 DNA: TGTGCCAGCAGTGAAGCGCTTCCTAGCGGGAGTGGGGACTCCTACGAGCAGTACTTC
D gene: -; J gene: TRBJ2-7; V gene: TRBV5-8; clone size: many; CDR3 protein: CASSLSGKYEQYF; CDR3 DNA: TGTGCCAGCAGCTTGAGTGGCAAATACGAGCAGTACTTC
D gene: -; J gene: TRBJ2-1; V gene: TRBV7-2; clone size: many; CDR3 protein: CASSLDSAGEQFF; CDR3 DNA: TGTGCCAGCAGCTTAGACTCCGCAGGTGAGCAGTTCTTC
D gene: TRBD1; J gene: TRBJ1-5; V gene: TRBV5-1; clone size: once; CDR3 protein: CASSPGQGGLGEQPQHF; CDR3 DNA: TGCGCCAGCAGCCCTGGACAGGGTGGGTTGGGTGAGCAGCCCCAGCATTTT
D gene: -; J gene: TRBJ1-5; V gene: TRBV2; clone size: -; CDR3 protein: CATGGGGRSNQPQHF; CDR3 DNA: TGTGCTACTGGCGGTGGGGGTCGTAGCAATCAGCCCCAGCATTTT
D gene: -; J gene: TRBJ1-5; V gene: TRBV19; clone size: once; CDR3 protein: CASSGWREDQPQHF; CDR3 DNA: TGTGCCAGTAGTGGGTGGAGGGAAGACCAGCCCCAGCATTTT
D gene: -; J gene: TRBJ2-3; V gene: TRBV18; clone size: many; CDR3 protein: CASSPTGSDTQYF; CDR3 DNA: TGTGCCAGCTCACCAACAGGGTCAGATACGCAGTATTTT
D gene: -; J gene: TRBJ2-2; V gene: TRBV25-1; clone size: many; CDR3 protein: CASSESNIGELFF; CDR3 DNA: TGTGCCAGCAGTGAATCTAACATCGGGGAGCTGTTTTTT
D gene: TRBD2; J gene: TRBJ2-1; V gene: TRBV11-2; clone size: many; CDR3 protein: CASSSRGRTYNEQFF; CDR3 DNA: TGTGCCAGCAGCTCCCGCGGGAGAACCTACAATGAGCAGTTCTTC
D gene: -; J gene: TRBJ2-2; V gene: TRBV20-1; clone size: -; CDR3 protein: CSARVSGELFF; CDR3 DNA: TGCAGTGCTAGAGTCTCCGGGGAGCTGTTTTTT
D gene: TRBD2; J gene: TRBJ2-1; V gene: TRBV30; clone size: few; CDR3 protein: CAWSTLAVDYNEQFF; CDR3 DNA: TGTGCCTGGAGCACACTAGCGGTTGACTACAATGAGCAGTTCTTC
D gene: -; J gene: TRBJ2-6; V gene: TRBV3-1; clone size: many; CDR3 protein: CASSPRIGPGANVLTF; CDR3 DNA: TGTGCCAGCAGCCCGCGTATAGGGCCTGGGGCCAACGTCCTGACTTTC
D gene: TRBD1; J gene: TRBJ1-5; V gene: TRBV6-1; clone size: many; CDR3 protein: CASSATGTATNQPQHF; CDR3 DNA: TGTGCCAGCAGCGCAACCGGGACAGCTACAAATCAGCCCCAGCATTTT
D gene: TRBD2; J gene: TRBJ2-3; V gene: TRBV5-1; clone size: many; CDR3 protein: CASSPWTSGSPDTQYF; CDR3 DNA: TGCGCCAGCAGCCCCTGGACTAGCGGGAGCCCAGATACGCAGTATTTT
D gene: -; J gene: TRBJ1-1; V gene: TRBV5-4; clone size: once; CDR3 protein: CASSTTGWEGSGGSAFF; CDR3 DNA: TGTGCCAGCAGCACGACAGGATGGGAGGGATCTGGCGGATCGGCTTTCTTT
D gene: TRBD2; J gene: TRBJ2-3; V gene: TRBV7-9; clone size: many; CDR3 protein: CASSAPQAGAYLGTQYF; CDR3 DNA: TGTGCCAGCAGCGCACCCCAAGCGGGAGCGTATCTAGGTACGCAGTATTTT
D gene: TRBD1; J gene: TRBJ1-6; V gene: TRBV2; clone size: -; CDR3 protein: CASSAARDRQSPLHF; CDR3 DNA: TGTGCCAGCAGTGCCGCCCGGGACAGACAGTCACCCCTCCACTTT
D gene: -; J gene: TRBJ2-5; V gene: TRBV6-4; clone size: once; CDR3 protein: CASSLRAIVGNEQYF; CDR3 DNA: TGTGCCAGCAGTCTGCGGGCCATAGTAGGGAATGAGCAGTACTTC
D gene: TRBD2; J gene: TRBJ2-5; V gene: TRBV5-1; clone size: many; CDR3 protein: CASGPGLAGGPLPETQYF; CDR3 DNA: TGCGCCAGTGGACCGGGACTAGCGGGAGGTCCTCTCCCAGAGACCCAGTACTTC
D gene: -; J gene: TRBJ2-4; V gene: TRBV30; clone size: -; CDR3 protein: CAWSGIPLKNSQYF; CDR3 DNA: TGTGCCTGGAGTGGAATTCCCCTCAAAAACAGTCAGTACTTC
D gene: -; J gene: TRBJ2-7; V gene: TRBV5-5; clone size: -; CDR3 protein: CASSWGSRYEQYF; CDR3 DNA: TGTGCCAGCAGCTGGGGGTCTCGCTACGAGCAGTACTTC
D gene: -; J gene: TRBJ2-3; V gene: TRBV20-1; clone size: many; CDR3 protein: CSASLVKFTDTQYF; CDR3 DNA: TGCAGTGCTTCACTAGTAAAGTTTACAGATACGCAGTATTTT
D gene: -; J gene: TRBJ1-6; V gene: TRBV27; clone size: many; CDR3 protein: CASSLNGNNSPLHF; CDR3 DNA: TGTGCCAGCAGTTTAAACGGAAATAATTCACCCCTCCACTTT
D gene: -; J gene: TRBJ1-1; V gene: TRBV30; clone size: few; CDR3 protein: CAWSGAYTEAFF; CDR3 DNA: TGTGCCTGGAGCGGGGCGTACACTGAAGCTTTCTTT
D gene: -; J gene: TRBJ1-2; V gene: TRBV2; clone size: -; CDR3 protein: CASSGDSYNYGYTF; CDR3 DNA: TGTGCCAGCAGTGGCGACAGTTACAACTATGGCTACACCTTC
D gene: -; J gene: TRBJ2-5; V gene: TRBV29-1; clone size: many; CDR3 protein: CSVERSLAETQYF; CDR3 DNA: TGCAGCGTTGAACGATCCCTAGCGGAGACCCAGTACTTC
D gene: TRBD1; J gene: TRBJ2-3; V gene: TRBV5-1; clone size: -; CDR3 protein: CASSGWDRGGDTQYF; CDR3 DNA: TGCGCCAGCAGCGGCTGGGACAGGGGGGGAGATACACAGTATTTT
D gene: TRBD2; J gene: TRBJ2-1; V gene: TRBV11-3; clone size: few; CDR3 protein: CASSPRTSDYNGQFF; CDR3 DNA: TGTGCCAGCAGCCCCCGGACTAGTGACTACAATGGGCAGTTCTTC
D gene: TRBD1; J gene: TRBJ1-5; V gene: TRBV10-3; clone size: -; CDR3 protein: CAISEYRDRDQPQHF; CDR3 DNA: TGTGCCATCAGTGAGTACCGGGACAGGGATCAGCCCCAGCATTTT
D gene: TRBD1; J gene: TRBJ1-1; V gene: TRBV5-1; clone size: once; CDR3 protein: CASSLGDRVMNTEAFF; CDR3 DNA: TGCGCCAGCAGCCTAGGGGACAGGGTGATGAACACTGAAGCTTTCTTT
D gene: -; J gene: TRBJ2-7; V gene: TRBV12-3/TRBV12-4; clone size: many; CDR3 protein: CASSPQGLNDEQYF; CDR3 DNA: TGTGCCAGCAGCCCCCAGGGGTTGAACGACGAGCAGTACTTC
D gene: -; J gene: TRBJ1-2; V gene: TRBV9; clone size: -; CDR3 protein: CASSVGGQTYGYTF; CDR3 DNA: TGTGCCAGCAGCGTAGGGGGACAAACTTATGGCTACACCTTC
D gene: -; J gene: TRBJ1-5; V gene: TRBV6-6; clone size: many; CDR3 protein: CASSYRQPDSNQPQHF; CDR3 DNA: TGTGCCAGCAGTTACCGGCAGCCCGATAGCAATCAGCCCCAGCATTTT
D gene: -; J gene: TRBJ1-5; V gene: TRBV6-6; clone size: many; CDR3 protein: CASSYSPPTDNQPQHF; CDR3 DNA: TGTGCCAGCAGTTACTCCCCACCGACCGACAATCAGCCCCAGCATTTT
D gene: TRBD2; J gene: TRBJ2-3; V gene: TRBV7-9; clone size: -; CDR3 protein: CASSPGRLAGVQADTQYF; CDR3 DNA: TGTGCCAGCAGTCCAGGCCGACTAGCGGGAGTTCAAGCAGATACGCAGTATTTT
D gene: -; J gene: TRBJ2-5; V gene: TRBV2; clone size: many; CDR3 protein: CASSEGQGGPQYF; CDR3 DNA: TGTGCCAGCAGTGAGGGGCAGGGAGGTCCTCAGTACTTC
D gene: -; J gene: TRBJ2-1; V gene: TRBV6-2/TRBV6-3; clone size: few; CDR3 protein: CASSHLIDWVYNEQFF; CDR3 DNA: TGTGCCAGCAGTCACCTGATTGACTGGGTTTACAATGAGCAGTTCTTC
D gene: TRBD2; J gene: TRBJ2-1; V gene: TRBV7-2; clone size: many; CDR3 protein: CASSLGVAGGGLNEQFF; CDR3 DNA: TGTGCCAGCAGCTTAGGAGTAGCGGGAGGGGGGCTCAATGAGCAGTTCTTC